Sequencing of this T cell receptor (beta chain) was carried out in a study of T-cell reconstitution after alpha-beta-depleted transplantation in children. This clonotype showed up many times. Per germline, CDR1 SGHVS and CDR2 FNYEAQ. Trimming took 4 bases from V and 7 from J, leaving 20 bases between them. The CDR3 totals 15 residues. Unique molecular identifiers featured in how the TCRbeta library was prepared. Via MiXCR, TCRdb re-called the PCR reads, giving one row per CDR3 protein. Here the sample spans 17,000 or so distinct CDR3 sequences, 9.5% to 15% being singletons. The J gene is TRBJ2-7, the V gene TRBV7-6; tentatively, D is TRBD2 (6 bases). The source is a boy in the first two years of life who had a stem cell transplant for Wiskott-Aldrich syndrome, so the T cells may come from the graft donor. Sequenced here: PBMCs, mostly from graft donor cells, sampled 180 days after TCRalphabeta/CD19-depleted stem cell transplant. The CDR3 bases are TGTGCCAGCAGCTCCTTCCGGGACTCCTTGGGAGAGCAGTACTTC. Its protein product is CASSSFRDSLGEQYF.